One sample yielded the 28 T cell receptor beta chains listed below, sequenced in a study of blood T cell repertoires in COVID-19. Only in-frame clones appear in the TCRdb table, and some are missing; sequencing was by immunoSEQ multiplex PCR. The sample shows about 45,000 clones, 85% to 90% of them seen only once. The sequencing sample was made of peripheral blood. Receptors were obtained from a human donor in a cohort sampled during active COVID-19.

This chain uses TRBV5-1 with TRBJ1-2; 7 bases line up with TRBD1. Per the germline V gene, CDR1 is SGHRS and CDR2 is YFSETQ. This CDR3 contains 15 residues. Trimming removed 4 bases from V and 8 bases from J; junction bases left unmatched: 14. CDR3 nucleotide sequence: TGCGCCAGCAGCCCCCTGGGGGACAGTCCTGGCGGCTACACCTTC. The encoded protein is CASSPLGDSPGGYTF.

The chain is built from TRBV6-1 and TRBJ1-5; TRBD1 is a possible D gene (6 bases). The germline V gene has CDR1 MNHNS and CDR2 SASEGT. The CDR3 covers 14 residues. V shed 2 bases and J shed 4 bases, with 9 bases lying between them. CDR3 protein: CASSESRGNQPQHF. The CDR3 DNA reads TGTGCCAGCAGTGAAAGCAGGGGAAATCAGCCCCAGCATTTT.

The J gene is TRBJ2-4, the V gene TRBV7-2, with 11 bases fitting TRBD2. This CDR3 is built from 18 residues. V trimming: 5 bases; J trimming: 8 bases; junction bases outside the gene matches: 17. Germline-derived CDR1 and CDR2 are SGHTA and FQGNSA. The CDR3 spells CASSPGLAALPGKHIQYF. The DNA for the CDR3 is TGTGCCAGCAGCCCGGGACTAGCGGCCCTTCCGGGCAAGCACATTCAGTACTTC. Supplemented by reference TRBV7-2 and TRBJ2-4, the full variable domain reads GAGVSQSPSNKVTEKGKDVELRCDPISGHTALYWYRQSLGQGLEFLIYFQGNSAPDKSGLPSDRFSAERTGGSVSTLTIQRTQQEDSAVYLCASSPGLAALPGKHIQYFGAGTRLSVL.

The chain carries TRBV19 and TRBJ2-1, with TRBD1 matching over 7 bases. The V gene's germline CDR1 is LNHDA and CDR2 SQIVND (reference sequence). After removal of 10 bases from V and 4 bases from J, the junction contained 7 bases not matched to a gene. The CDR3 spans 13 residues. CDR3: CATHGQVYNEQFF. The CDR3, as DNA: TGTGCCACGCACGGACAGGTTTACAATGAGCAGTTCTTC.

This chain connects TRBV5-1 to TRBJ2-3; D is uncertain. The CDR3 is 12 amino acids. Germline CDR1 reads SGHRS; CDR2 reads YFSETQ. V shed 1 base and J shed 4 bases, with 4 bases lying between them. The CDR3 DNA sequence: TGCGCCAGCAGCTTGAGCGCAGATACGCAGTATTTT. Its translation: CASSLSADTQYF.

The table lists this clone with a count of one. V is TRBV18 and J is TRBJ2-7, with 10 bases lining up with TRBD2. With 3 bases clipped from V and 2 bases from J, the junction kept 7 bases outside the gene matches. The germline V gene has CDR1 KGHSH and CDR2 LQKENI. CDR3 length: 16 amino acids. CDR3 nucleotide sequence: TGTGCCAGCTCACCTTTAACTAGCGGGGAACCCTACGAGCAGTACTTC. It is translated as CASSPLTSGEPYEQYF.

The rearrangement uses TRBV7-3 and TRBJ2-2, with 7 bases that match TRBD1. The length of the CDR3 is 15 residues. Germline V CDR1 and CDR2: SGHTA, FQGTGA. Trimming cost V 5 bases and J 0 bases; bases outside gene matches: 3. The CDR3 DNA follows: TGTGCCAGCAGCAGGGGACAGCCGAACACCGGGGAGCTGTTTTTT. Its translation: CASSRGQPNTGELFF.

The chain recombines TRBV10-1 with TRBJ1-6; D not resolved. The CDR3 is made up of 17 amino acids. Germline CDR1 WNHNN, CDR2 SYGVQD (reference sequence). Between the trimmed V and J ends, which lost 2 bases and 10 bases, there was a span of 21 bases. CDR3 sequence: CASSEPAGDGFRSPLHF. For the CDR3, the DNA is TGCGCCAGCAGTGAGCCGGCCGGAGATGGGTTTAGGTCACCCCTCCACTTT.

The V call is TRBV11-2, the J call TRBJ2-3, with 8 bases aligning to TRBD2. The CDR3 has 16 residues. CDR1 is SGHAT and CDR2 is FQNNGV in the germline V gene. The V and J ends lost 5 bases and 3 bases, in that order; junction bases with no gene match: 10. The CDR3 nucleotides read TGTGCCAGCAGCCGCCTCCCGGGGGGGCCGACAGATACGCAGTATTTT. This translates into CASSRLPGGPTDTQYF.

This chain joins TRBV27 and TRBJ1-4; 7 bases match TRBD1. Germline V CDR1 and CDR2: MNHEY, SMNVEV (reference sequence). The V gene end was trimmed by 4 bases and the J gene end by 8 bases; junction bases not matched to a gene: 7. The CDR3 length is 14 residues. CDR3 sequence (DNA): TGTGCCAGCAGTTCACCCGGGACAGCAGAAAAACTGTTTTTT. Encoded protein: CASSSPGTAEKLFF.

V usage is TRBV4-2 and J usage is TRBJ2-5, with 8 bases matching TRBD2. With 1 base clipped from V and 1 base from J, the junction kept 5 bases outside the gene matches. Germline V lookup: CDR1 LGHNA, CDR2 YNFKEQ. The length of the CDR3 is 16 residues. CDR3 amino acids: CASSQVGGGPQETQYF. DNA for the CDR3: TGTGCCAGCAGCCAAGTCGGCGGGGGGCCCCAAGAGACCCAGTACTTC.

The J gene is TRBJ1-2, the V gene TRBV13; possibly TRBD1 for D (6 bases). The V gene lost 4 bases and the J gene lost 4 bases, with 13 bases spanning the gap. Germline lookup yields CDR1 PRHDT and CDR2 FYEKMQ (reference sequence). CDR3 length: 14 residues. The CDR3, as DNA: TGTGCCAGCAGCTCTTACAGGGTTCGCTATGGCTACACCTTC. Amino acids: CASSSYRVRYGYTF.

This clone was seen a few times. Relative to the germline gene, one junction end is altered; a read error may explain this. The V gene is TRBV5-1, the J gene TRBJ1-6, with 8 nucleotides matching TRBD1. Looked up from germline, CDR1 is SGHRS and CDR2 is YFSETQ. This CDR3 comprises 18 residues. The CDR3 is CASSLAPPQGAYDSPLHF. The CDR3 DNA reads TGCGCCAGCAGCTTGGCTCCCCCCCAGGGGGCCTATGATTCACCCCTCCACTTT.

This clone was seen a single time. The chain uses TRBV6-5 and TRBJ2-2; TRBD2 agrees at 7 bases. The CDR3 is 12 residues long. Germline V CDR1 and CDR2: MNHEY, SVGAGI. Trimming cost V 5 bases and J 6 bases; bases outside gene matches: 0. The CDR3 reads CASSRGAGELFF. In DNA form, the CDR3 reads TGTGCCAGCAGTCGGGGGGCCGGGGAGCTGTTTTTT.

This chain uses TRBV15 with TRBJ2-3; TRBD2 matches 8 bases. J lost 0 bases, V lost 6 bases, and 11 bases had no gene match. The CDR3 contains 17 residues. Germline CDR1 and CDR2: LNHNV and YYDKDF (reference sequence). The CDR3 DNA is TGTGCCACCAGTAGCGGGGCATCGCTCTCTAGCACAGATACGCAGTATTTT. As protein: CATSSGASLSSTDTQYF.

V and J are TRBV6-5 and TRBJ2-7; TRBD1 agrees at 10 bases. Germline V lookup: CDR1 MNHEY, CDR2 SVGAGI. The CDR3 spans 15 residues. The V and J ends lost 4 bases and 4 bases, in that order; junction bases with no gene match: 7. In DNA form, the CDR3 reads TGTGCCAGCAGTTCACCCGGGACAGGGGAATACGAGCAGTACTTC. Its protein product is CASSSPGTGEYEQYF.

V gene TRBV19 combines with J gene TRBJ1-6; weak D call: TRBD1 (5 bases). Germline lookup yields CDR1 LNHDA and CDR2 SQIVND (reference sequence). The CDR3 runs 14 residues. V gave up 1 base and J gave up 9 bases, with 10 bases separating them. As DNA, the CDR3 is TGTGCCAGTAGTATAGCTAGGGGTAGTTCACCCCTCCACTTT. This sequence encodes CASSIARGSSPLHF.

V and J are TRBV5-6 and TRBJ2-7; D may be TRBD1 (6 bases). Germline loops: CDR1 SGHDT, CDR2 YYEEEE. CDR3 length equals 17 residues. V was cut by 0 bases and J by 0 bases, with 16 bases left in between. The DNA for the CDR3 is TGTGCCAGCAGCTTGGATCAGGGGCTGACCAACTCCTACGAGCAGTACTTC. Its translation: CASSLDQGLTNSYEQYF.

The chain is built from TRBV7-3 and TRBJ2-2, with TRBD2 matching over 12 bases. CDR3 length: 19 amino acids. Germline CDR1 is SGHTA and CDR2 is FQGTGA. V was pared by 5 bases and J by 6 bases, with 16 bases of the junction left unmatched. Here the CDR3 DNA reads TGTGCCAGCAGCCCGAAACCCCTTCCTAGCGGGGGGGCCTCCGGGGAGCTGTTTTTT. This sequence encodes CASSPKPLPSGGASGELFF.

The chain joins TRBV5-1 to TRBJ1-1, with D tentatively TRBD1 (6 bases). The CDR3 spans 15 residues. CDR1 SGHRS and CDR2 YFSETQ come from the germline V gene. V was pared by 0 bases and J by 1 base, with 10 bases between. This CDR3 is CASSLVPGANTEAFF. DNA of the CDR3: TGCGCCAGCAGCTTGGTCCCAGGGGCGAACACTGAAGCTTTCTTT.

The chain carries TRBV9 and TRBJ1-1; D may be TRBD1 (6 bases). The CDR3 sequence is 15 residues long. V was shortened by 4 bases and J by 0 bases, with 13 bases between the two germline ends. In germline, CDR1 is SGDLS, CDR2 YYNGEE. CDR3 sequence (DNA): TGTGCCAGCAGCCCTCGGACAGAAATGAACACTGAAGCTTTCTTT. Protein sequence: CASSPRTEMNTEAFF.

The chain joins TRBV18 to TRBJ2-3; 10 bases are a match to TRBD2. J was trimmed by 2 bases and V by 6 bases; bases with no gene match: 8. There are 16 residues in the CDR3. Germline V gene sequence: CDR1 KGHSH, CDR2 LQKENI. The CDR3 protein is CASSRTSGSFTDTQYF. The CDR3 DNA reads as TGTGCCAGCTCGCGGACTAGCGGTTCTTTCACAGATACGCAGTATTTT.

The CDR3: CASRSESDQPQHF. Written as DNA, the CDR3 is TGTGCCAGCAGGAGCGAGAGTGATCAGCCCCAGCATTTT. V usage is TRBV6-5 and J usage is TRBJ1-5; no reliable D call. Per germline, CDR1 MNHEY and CDR2 SVGAGI. V dropped 6 bases and J dropped 5 bases, with 11 bases sitting between them. This CDR3 is built from 13 residues.

The gene calls are TRBV5-5 and TRBJ1-4; unclear D gene. The ends were cut back, 6 bases at V and 12 bases at J, with 18 bases in the middle. The CDR3 runs 13 residues. CDR1 is SGHKS, CDR2 YYEKEE, per germline (reference sequence). CDR3 loop: CASTLRRIWELFF. The CDR3 bases are TGTGCCAGCACCCTCCGGCGGATTTGGGAACTGTTTTTT. Filled out from reference TRBV5-5 and TRBJ1-4, the complete variable domain reads DAGVTQSPTHLIKTRGQQVTLRCSPISGHKSVSWYQQVLGQGPQFIFQYYEKEERGRGNFPDRFSARQFPNYSSELNVNALLLGDSALYLCASTLRRIWELFFGSGTQLSVL.

The chain links TRBV9 to TRBJ2-7, with D maybe TRBD2 (6 bases). The V end lost 3 bases, the J end lost 5 bases, and 12 bases lay between the germline ends. CDR3 length: 13 residues. CDR1 is SGDLS and CDR2 is YYNGEE in the germline V gene. CDR3: CASSGSEGHEQYF. In DNA form, the CDR3 reads TGTGCCAGCAGCGGGTCGGAGGGACACGAGCAGTACTTC.

The chain recombines TRBV30 with TRBJ2-1, with a tentative D call TRBD2 (6 bases). V lost 8 bases, J lost 2 bases, and 13 bases lay in between. The CDR3 contains 13 residues. Germline assignment: CDR1 GTSNPN and CDR2 SVGIG (reference sequence). CDR3 DNA: TGTGCCGGCAACGGGGGACCCTACAATGAGCAGTTCTTC. Amino acids: CAGNGGPYNEQFF.

This CDR3 is CASSVEPDPAGVDGYTF. The CDR3 DNA sequence: TGTGCCAGCAGCGTAGAACCGGACCCAGCAGGGGTCGATGGCTACACCTTC. This rearrangement joins TRBV9 to TRBJ1-2, with D possibly being TRBD1 (6 bases). This CDR3 spans 17 amino acids. V was pared by 0 bases and J by 6 bases, with 21 bases between. Germline CDR1 SGDLS, CDR2 YYNGEE.

The V and J genes are TRBV9 and TRBJ1-2; 7 bases agree with TRBD1. J gave up 7 bases and V 4 bases, and 4 bases lay outside the gene matches. CDR1 is SGDLS and CDR2 is YYNGEE in the germline V gene. The CDR3 spans 12 residues. CDR3 protein: CASSSQGTGYTF. CDR3 bases: TGTGCCAGCAGCTCACAGGGGACTGGCTACACCTTC.